A single sample is the source of the 13 T cell receptor beta chains below, sequenced in a study of blood T cells in healthy people across ages. Primed by a sample-barcoded 5' primer and a J-beta primer mix, a second PCR proceeded for about 7 to 11 cycles. Via MiXCR, TCRdb re-called the 5' RACE reads, giving one row per CDR3 protein. The sample has about 600,000 distinct CDR3 sequences, around 48% seen once. The sequenced sample was blood. These receptors were obtained from a man older than 75 in good health.

This clonotype was counted a few times. V is TRBV2 and J is TRBJ1-2, with 7 bases matching TRBD1. The V gene end was trimmed by 5 bases and the J gene end by 7 bases; junction bases not matched to a gene: 7. The germline V gene has CDR1 SNHLY and CDR2 FYNNEI. This CDR3 region has 13 residues. CDR3 sequence (DNA): TGTGCCAGCAGTCGCCAGACAGGGCTTGGCTACACCTTC. Translation: CASSRQTGLGYTF.

The chain has TRBV7-3 and TRBJ1-1, with 7 bases fitting TRBD1. Germline V lookup: CDR1 SGHTA, CDR2 FQGTGA. The V gene end was trimmed by 5 bases and the J gene end by 9 bases; junction bases not matched to a gene: 9. The CDR3 runs 13 residues. The CDR3 nucleotides are TGTGCCAGCAGCCCCCCGGACAGGCATAAAGCTTTCTTT. The encoded protein is CASSPPDRHKAFF. Supplemented by reference TRBV7-3 and TRBJ1-1, the full variable domain reads GAGVSQTPSNKVTEKGKYVELRCDPISGHTALYWYRQSLGQGPEFLIYFQGTGAADDSGLPNDRFFAVRPEGSVSTLKIQRTERGDSAVYLCASSPPDRHKAFFGQGTRLTVV.

This chain links TRBV3-1 with TRBJ2-7, with D maybe TRBD2 (5 bases). V lost 7 bases, J lost 10 bases, and 20 bases lay in between. Per germline, CDR1 LGHDT and CDR2 YNNKEL (reference sequence). The CDR3 is made up of 13 amino acids. In nucleotides, the CDR3 is TGTGCCAGCAATGCGGACTCCACGCGTGCCCAGTACTTC. Translating it yields CASNADSTRAQYF.

The J gene is TRBJ2-1, the V gene TRBV7-3, with a weak D call TRBD1 (6 bases). The CDR3 contains 14 residues. The V gene lost 5 bases and the J gene lost 5 bases, with 13 bases spanning the gap. Germline V CDR1 and CDR2: SGHTA, FQGTGA. CDR3 protein: CASSLRDTHNEQFF. CDR3 sequence (DNA): TGTGCCAGCAGCCTCCGGGACACACACAATGAGCAGTTCTTC. The full variable domain, completed using reference TRBV7-3 and TRBJ2-1, is GAGVSQTPSNKVTEKGKYVELRCDPISGHTALYWYRQSLGQGPEFLIYFQGTGAADDSGLPNDRFFAVRPEGSVSTLKIQRTERGDSAVYLCASSLRDTHNEQFFGPGTRLTVL.

This clonotype was seen only once. V and J are TRBV9 and TRBJ1-1; the D is unclear. Germline V gives CDR1 SGDLS, CDR2 YYNGEE. Trimming stripped 3 bases from V and 3 bases from J, with 9 bases between. The CDR3 covers 13 residues. CDR3 coding DNA: TGTGCCAGCAGCGCGTTGTACTACACTGAAGCTTTCTTT. It translates to CASSALYYTEAFF.

Points on this clonotype: A much more abundant neighbour one base away suggests this may be a read error. This rearrangement joins TRBV5-1 to TRBJ1-1; unclear D gene. Per germline, CDR1 SGHRS and CDR2 YFSETQ. The CDR3 loop spans 15 amino acids. V lost 4 bases and J lost 5, with 18 bases in between. The CDR3: CASSAGLASGTEAFF. DNA for the CDR3: TGCGCCAGCAGCGCCGGACTGGCATCGGGGACTGAAGCTTTCTTT. The variable domain in full, completed from reference TRBV5-1 and TRBJ1-1, reads KAGVTQTPRYLIKTRGQQVTLSCSPISGHRSVSWYQQTPGQGLQFLFEYFSETQRNKGNFPGRFSGRQFSNSRSEMNVSTLELGDSALYLCASSAGLASGTEAFFGQGTRLTVV.

The chain has TRBV20-1 and TRBJ1-1; 11 bases line up with TRBD1. Germline CDR1 and CDR2: DFQATT and SNEGSKA (reference sequence). Trimming took 1 base from V and 6 from J; bases not matched to a gene: 4. The CDR3 loop spans 14 amino acids. The CDR3 DNA reads as TGCAGTGCTAGAGCCCCGGGACAGGGGGCTGAAGCTTTCTTT. As protein: CSARAPGQGAEAFF.

This rearrangement joins TRBV7-2 to TRBJ2-4, with 11 bases matching TRBD2. The DNA end is more similar to TRBJ2-5, so the J call may be wrong. Germline CDR1 and CDR2: SGHTA and FQGNSA. This CDR3 region has 16 residues. CDR3 protein: CASSQNRLAGRETQYF. The CDR3 region has the DNA TGTGCCAGCAGCCAAAACAGACTAGCGGGACGTGAGACCCAGTACTTC.

J is TRBJ2-7 and V is TRBV20-1; TRBD2 matches 9 bases. Germline values: CDR1 DFQATT, CDR2 SNEGSKA (reference sequence). There are 16 residues in the CDR3. J gave up 1 base and V 6 bases, and 13 bases lay outside the gene matches. The CDR3 reads CSASHPASGVSYEQYF. The CDR3 DNA sequence: TGCAGTGCCAGCCACCCCGCTAGCGGGGTTTCCTACGAGCAGTACTTC.

The genes are TRBV20-1 and TRBJ2-7; 7 nucleotides line up with TRBD1. The CDR3 runs 14 residues. Losses at the gene ends were 0 bases for V and 6 bases for J; bases not matched to a gene: 8. CDR1 and CDR2 from the germline V gene are DFQATT and SNEGSKA (reference sequence). Here the CDR3 DNA reads TGCAGTGCTAGAGATGGGTCAGGGGGATCCGAGCAGTACTTC. Protein: CSARDGSGGSEQYF.

This clonotype was picked up many times. This chain joins TRBV28 and TRBJ2-5; D is uncertain. Trimming shortened V by 2 bases and J by 0 bases, and 7 bases separated the two germline ends. Looked up from germline, CDR1 is MDHEN and CDR2 is SYDVKM. This CDR3 has 14 amino acids. The CDR3, as DNA: TGTGCCAGCAGTTTAAGGGTACACCAAGAGACCCAGTACTTC. This encodes CASSLRVHQETQYF.

The chain recombines TRBV11-1 with TRBJ2-7; a possible D gene is TRBD1 (6 bases). The CDR3 runs to 14 residues. Germline CDR1 is SGHAT and CDR2 is FQDESV (reference sequence). Trimming removed 1 base at V and 3 bases at J, with 10 bases between. DNA of the CDR3: TGTGCCAGCAGCTTAGACAGGGCTTACTACGAGCAGTACTTC. This encodes CASSLDRAYYEQYF.

This clonotype was found a few times. The V gene is TRBV5-8, the J gene TRBJ2-7; D is perhaps TRBD2 (5 bases). Judging by the DNA end, TRBJ2-5 fits better; the J call may be wrong. The CDR3 loop spans 11 amino acids. From germline, CDR1 is SGHTS and CDR2 YDEGEE. The CDR3 sequence: CAEVGSKTQYF. The CDR3 DNA is TGTGCCGAGGTGGGGAGCAAGACCCAGTACTTC.